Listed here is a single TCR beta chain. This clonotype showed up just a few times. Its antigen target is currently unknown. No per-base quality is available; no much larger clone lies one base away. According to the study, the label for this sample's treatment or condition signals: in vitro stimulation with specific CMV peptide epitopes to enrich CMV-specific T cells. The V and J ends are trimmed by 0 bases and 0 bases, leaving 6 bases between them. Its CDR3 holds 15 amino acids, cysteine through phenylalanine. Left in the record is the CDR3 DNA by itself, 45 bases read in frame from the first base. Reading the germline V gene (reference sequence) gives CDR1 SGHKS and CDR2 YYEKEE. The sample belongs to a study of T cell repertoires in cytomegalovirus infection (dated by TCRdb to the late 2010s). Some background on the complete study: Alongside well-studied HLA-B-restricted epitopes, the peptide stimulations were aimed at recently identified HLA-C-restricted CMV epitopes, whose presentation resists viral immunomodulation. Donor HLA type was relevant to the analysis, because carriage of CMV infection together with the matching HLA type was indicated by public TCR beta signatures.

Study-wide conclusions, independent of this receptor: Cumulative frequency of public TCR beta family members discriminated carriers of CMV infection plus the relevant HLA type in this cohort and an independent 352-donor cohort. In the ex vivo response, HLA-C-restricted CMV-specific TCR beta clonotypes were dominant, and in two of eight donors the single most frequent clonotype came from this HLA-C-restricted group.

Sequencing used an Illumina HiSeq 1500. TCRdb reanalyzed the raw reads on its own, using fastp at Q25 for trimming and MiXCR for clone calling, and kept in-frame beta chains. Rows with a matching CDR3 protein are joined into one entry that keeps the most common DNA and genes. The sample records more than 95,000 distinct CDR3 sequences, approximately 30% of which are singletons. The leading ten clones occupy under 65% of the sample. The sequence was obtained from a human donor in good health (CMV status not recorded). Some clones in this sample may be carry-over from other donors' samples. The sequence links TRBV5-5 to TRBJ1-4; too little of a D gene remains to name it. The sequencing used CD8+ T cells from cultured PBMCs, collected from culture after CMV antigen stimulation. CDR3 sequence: CASSLVEATNEKLFF. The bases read TGTGCCAGCAGCTTGGTAGAGGCAACTAATGAAAAACTGTTTTTT.